The entry below gives a single T cell receptor beta chain sequence along with its context. The sample's treatment: some 20 received Ad26.COV2.S at low or high dose, single or two shots; roughly five received placebo; per-sample allocation not given. Specimen acquisition occurred on day 63 following the initial vaccine or placebo injection. Participants' vaccine, an Ad26 vector, delivered Wuhan-strain SARS-CoV-2 spike. Profiled with immunoSEQ multiplex PCR; TCRdb holds only in-frame clones, not every one. The profile shows roughly 300,000 clones, around 89% of them singletons. This record comes from a study of Ad26.COV2.S vaccination and SARS-CoV-2 variants. Study overall: Donor got 5x10^10 or 1x10^11 viral particles of Ad26.COV2.S.

This CDR3 is built from 14 residues. Germline V gene data show CDR1 as SGDLS and CDR2 as YYNGEE. Deletions cut 3 bases from V and 4 bases from J, with 13 bases between. This material consisted of peripheral blood, taken in a trial of Ad26.COV2.S vaccine versus placebo. The TCR originated in a person aged 18-65 years who received the Ad26.COV2.S COVID-19 vaccine or a placebo. This rearrangement joins TRBV9 to TRBJ1-1; D gene unclear. The CDR3 loop is CASSGGNGVTEAFF. Written as DNA, the CDR3 is TGTGCCAGCAGCGGAGGGAACGGCGTCACTGAAGCTTTCTTT.